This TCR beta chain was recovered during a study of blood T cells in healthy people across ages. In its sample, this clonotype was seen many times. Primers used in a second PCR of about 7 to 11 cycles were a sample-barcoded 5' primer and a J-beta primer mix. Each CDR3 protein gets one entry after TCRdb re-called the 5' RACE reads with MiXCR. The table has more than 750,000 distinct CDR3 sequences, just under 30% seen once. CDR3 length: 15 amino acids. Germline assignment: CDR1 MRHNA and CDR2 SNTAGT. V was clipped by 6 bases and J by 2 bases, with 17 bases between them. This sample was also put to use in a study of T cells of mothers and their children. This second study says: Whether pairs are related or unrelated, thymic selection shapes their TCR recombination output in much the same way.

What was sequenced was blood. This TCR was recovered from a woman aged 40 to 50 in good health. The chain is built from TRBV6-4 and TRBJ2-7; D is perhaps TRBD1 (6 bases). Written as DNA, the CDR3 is TGTGCCAGCAGCCCGGACAGCCTGGGGACCTACGAGCAGTACTTC. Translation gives CASSPDSLGTYEQYF.